A single sample gave rise to the 30 T cell receptor beta chains below, sequenced in a study of molecular identifiers for immune sequencing clone quantification. TCRdb itself ran the PCR reads through MiXCR, one entry per CDR3 protein. This sample yields just under 65,000 distinct CDR3 sequences, of which about a fifth are seen a single time; under 1.5% belongs to the top ten. Sequencing was performed on naive CD8+ T cells from blood, with Jurkat cell RNA spiked in. This sample's subset: FACS-sorted CD8+CD4-CCR7+CD45RA+ naive T cells. These TCRs come from a human donor in good health. Some libraries in this study had Jurkat cell RNA spiked in.

V usage is TRBV7-9 and J usage is TRBJ1-3; D remains unclear. V shed 4 bases and J shed 2 bases, with 18 bases lying between them. The CDR3 covers 17 residues. The germline V gene encodes CDR1 SEHNR and CDR2 FQNEAQ (reference sequence). The CDR3 loop reads CASSSSLTEDPGNTIYF. The CDR3 nucleotides are TGTGCCAGCAGCTCCTCCCTTACGGAGGACCCTGGAAACACCATATATTTT.

A remark on this clonotype: A much larger clonotype is one base distant, so this may be a read error. The chain carries TRBV7-8 and TRBJ1-4; a weak D match, TRBD1 (5 bases). In germline, CDR1 is SGHVS, CDR2 FQNEAQ. V lost 1 base, J lost 8 bases, and 14 bases lay in between. The CDR3 contains 15 residues. The CDR3 spells CASSLEAGRGEKLFF. DNA of the CDR3: TGTGCCAGCAGCTTAGAAGCGGGGCGCGGGGAAAAACTGTTTTTT.

This clonotype came up many times. The chain carries TRBV28 and TRBJ2-7, with D perhaps TRBD1 (5 bases). Trimming stripped 5 bases from V and 5 bases from J, with 19 bases between. CDR3 length: 15 residues. CDR1 and CDR2 (germline): MDHEN, SYDVKM. In DNA form, the CDR3 reads TGTGCCAGCAGTCCTACCGCAGGGCTTGATGACGAGCAGTACTTC. Protein sequence: CASSPTAGLDDEQYF. The full variable domain, rest sourced from reference TRBV28 and TRBJ2-7, is DVKVTQSSRYLVKRTGEKVFLECVQDMDHENMFWYRQDPGLGLRLIYFSYDVKMKEKGDIPEGYSVSREKKERFSLILESASTNQTSMYLCASSPTAGLDDEQYFGPGTRLTVT.

This clonotype has ten or more counts. The genes are TRBV7-2 and TRBJ2-7; D unresolved. V was clipped by 5 bases and J by 3 bases, with 8 bases between them. Germline V lookup: CDR1 SGHTA, CDR2 FQGNSA. CDR3 length: 12 residues. CDR3 in amino acids: CASSTSLYEQYF. In DNA, the CDR3 is TGTGCCAGCAGCACTTCCCTCTACGAGCAGTACTTC. The whole variable domain, remainder taken from reference TRBV7-2 and TRBJ2-7, is GAGVSQSPSNKVTEKGKDVELRCDPISGHTALYWYRQSLGQGLEFLIYFQGNSAPDKSGLPSDRFSAERTGGSVSTLTIQRTQQEDSAVYLCASSTSLYEQYFGPGTRLTVT.

As for this clonotype: The junction departs from the called germline gene at one end, perhaps through a read error. The rearrangement uses TRBV15 and TRBJ2-1; 9 positions agree with TRBD2. There are 15 residues in the CDR3. Germline V gives CDR1 LNHNV, CDR2 YYDKDF (reference sequence). The CDR3 bases are TGTGCCACCAGCATCCGGCGGGAGGGCTACCATGAGCAGTTCTTC. Translation: CATSIRREGYHEQFF. Variable domain in full (rest from reference TRBV15 and TRBJ2-1): DAMVIQNPRYQVTQFGKPVTLSCSQTLNHNVMYWYQQKSSQAPKLLFHYYDKDFNNEADTPDNFQSRRPNTSFCFLDIRSPGLGDTAMYLCATSIRREGYHEQFFGPGTRLTVL.

This clonotype has just a few counts. One base away lies a much larger clone, so this may be a sequencing read error. V and J are TRBV28 and TRBJ2-4; D is undetermined. Germline loops: CDR1 MDHEN, CDR2 SYDVKM. The CDR3 extends over 12 amino acids. CDR3 nucleotides: TGTGCCAGCAGTCGTGACCGAAACATTCGGTACTTC. Its translation: CASSRDRNIRYF.

This clonotype was counted ten times or more. The chain joins TRBV4-1 to TRBJ2-7; D perhaps matches TRBD2 (5 bases). The CDR3 sequence is 13 residues long. Germline CDR1 is MGHRA and CDR2 is YSYEKL. The V end lost 0 bases, the J end lost 3 bases, and 6 bases lay between the germline ends. The DNA for the CDR3 is TGCGCCAGCAGCCAAGAACTAGGCTACGAGCAGTACTTC. Amino acids: CASSQELGYEQYF.

The chain couples TRBV11-2 to TRBJ2-2; D uncertain. V lost 6 bases and J lost 0, with 14 bases in between. The CDR3 has 16 amino acids. Germline values: CDR1 SGHAT, CDR2 FQNNGV. The CDR3 loop is CASSGQPVANTGELFF. The CDR3 region has the DNA TGTGCCAGCAGTGGGCAGCCAGTCGCGAACACCGGGGAGCTGTTTTTT.

The rearrangement joins TRBV4-3 to TRBJ2-1; D gene ambiguous. CDR3 length: 13 residues. Deletions cut 1 base from V and 8 bases from J, with 9 bases between. Germline values: CDR1 LGHNA, CDR2 YSLEER. This CDR3 is CASSQAVPDEQFF. CDR3 in DNA: TGCGCCAGCAGCCAAGCAGTACCGGATGAGCAGTTCTTC.

This clonotype was seen ten or more times. J is TRBJ2-5 and V is TRBV7-8, with D uncertain. The CDR3 covers 15 residues. V was clipped by 2 bases and J by 2 bases, with 12 bases between them. Per the germline V gene, CDR1 is SGHVS and CDR2 is FQNEAQ. The CDR3 DNA reads TGTGCCAGCAGCTTATTTGGTTCACGACAAGAGACCCAGTACTTC. The encoded protein is CASSLFGSRQETQYF. Using reference TRBV7-8 and TRBJ2-5 for the parts outside the CDR3, the full variable domain is GAGVSQSPRYKVAKRGQDVALRCDPISGHVSLFWYQQALGQGPEFLTYFQNEAQLDKSGLPSDRFFAERPEGSVSTLKIQRTQQEDSAVYLCASSLFGSRQETQYFGPGTRLLVL.

This clonotype was seen repeatedly, ten times or more. This chain uses TRBV7-9 with TRBJ2-7; 10 positions agree with TRBD2. CDR1 SEHNR and CDR2 FQNEAQ come from the germline V gene (reference sequence). This CDR3 is built from 14 residues. V lost 5 bases to trimming and J lost 3 bases; unmatched junction nucleotides: 4. CDR3: CASSPSGSDYEQYF. CDR3 in DNA: TGTGCCAGCAGCCCTAGCGGGAGCGACTACGAGCAGTACTTC.

Points on this clonotype: As the CDR3 is not closed by the conserved phenylalanine or tryptophan, this likely results from a read error. The V call is TRBV6-4, the J call TRBJ2-1; D is uncertain. Trimming stripped 0 bases from V and 6 bases from J, with 6 bases between. The CDR3 spans 13 residues. CDR1 is MRHNA and CDR2 is SNTAGT in the germline V gene. The CDR3 spells CASSDSTSNEQFS. The CDR3 DNA is TGTGCCAGCAGTGACTCTACAAGCAATGAGCAGTTCTCC.

CDR3 in amino acids: CASQPATNTGELFF. The CDR3 DNA sequence: TGTGCCAGCCAGCCAGCAACGAACACCGGGGAGCTGTTTTTT. This sequence joins TRBV25-1 and TRBJ2-2; D is ambiguous. Germline loops: CDR1 MGHDK, CDR2 SYGVNS. The CDR3 extends over 14 amino acids. Trimming cost V 8 bases and J 0 bases, with 10 bases left between them.

About this clonotype: This may arise from a read error, as a much more abundant clone is one base away. V is TRBV12-3 or TRBV12-4 and J is TRBJ2-3; TRBD2 matches 10 bases. CDR3 length: 16 residues. V trimming: 6 bases; J trimming: 4 bases; junction bases outside the gene matches: 10. The CDR3 spells CASSPSGGGGPDTQYF. Here the CDR3 DNA reads TGTGCCAGCAGCCCGAGCGGGGGGGGGGGCCCAGATACGCAGTATTTT.

In this sample, this clonotype turned up many times. This chain uses TRBV5-1 with TRBJ2-1; TRBD1 matches at 8 bases. Per germline, CDR1 SGHRS and CDR2 YFSETQ. The CDR3 consists of 15 residues. J was trimmed by 8 bases and V by 4 bases; bases with no gene match: 11. CDR3 coding DNA: TGCGCCAGCAGCCTAGACAGGGGCGATGGGGATGAGCAGTTCTTC. Translated, it gives CASSLDRGDGDEQFF.

This clonotype has only a few counts. The chain couples TRBV29-1 to TRBJ2-1; D is uncertain. The germline CDR1 and CDR2 sequences are SQVTM and ANQGSEA. V lost 6 bases and J 1 base, leaving 10 bases between the germline ends. This CDR3 comprises 13 residues. The DNA of the CDR3 is TGCAGCGTAAGGACGGCATCCTACAATGAGCAGTTCTTC. Amino acids: CSVRTASYNEQFF.

A note on this clonotype: A much larger clone sits a single nucleotide away, making a read error possible. This rearrangement joins TRBV5-1 to TRBJ2-7, with 9 bases matching TRBD1. CDR3 length: 12 residues. CDR1 is SGHRS, CDR2 YFSETQ, per germline. The CDR3 loop reads CASGQGPYEQHF. CDR3 DNA: TGCGCCAGCGGACAGGGGCCCTACGAGCAGCACTTC.

Many counts were recorded for this clonotype. This chain joins TRBV2 and TRBJ1-4, with unresolved D. From germline, CDR1 is SNHLY and CDR2 FYNNEI. V lost 1 base, J lost 0 bases, and 6 bases lay in between. The length of the CDR3 is 15 residues. For the CDR3, the DNA is TGTGCCAGCAGTGAAGGGACGGCAACTAATGAAAAACTGTTTTTT. Translating it yields CASSEGTATNEKLFF.

Remarks on this clonotype: This sequence may be a read error, since a much larger clone differs from it by one base. The chain joins TRBV28 to TRBJ1-2, with a tentative D call TRBD1 (5 bases). The length of the CDR3 is 13 residues. Germline V gene data show CDR1 as MDHEN and CDR2 as SYDVKM. As DNA, the CDR3 is TGTGCCAGCAACGGAAGGGGAGGCTATGGCAACACCTTC. It specifies CASNGRGGYGNTF.

This clonotype was detected many times. This chain uses TRBV7-9 with TRBJ2-3, with 10 bases matching TRBD2. There are 16 residues in the CDR3. The V gene end was trimmed by 4 bases and the J gene end by 1 base; junction bases not matched to a gene: 5. Germline V gene lookup returns CDR1 SEHNR and CDR2 FQNEAQ (reference sequence). As DNA, the CDR3 is TGTGCCAGCAGCTCCGGACTAGCGGTACGCACAGATACGCAGTATTTT. Residues: CASSSGLAVRTDTQYF.

This clonotype showed up many times. This chain connects TRBV23-1 to TRBJ2-1; D is perhaps TRBD1 (6 bases). TRBV23-1 is filed as an ORF, its function uncertain. Trimming pared 0 bases from V and 7 bases from J, leaving 7 bases between. The CDR3 has 13 residues. The CDR3, as DNA: TGCGCCAGCAGTCAATCCCAGGGGAATGAGCAGTTCTTC. Translated: CASSQSQGNEQFF.

The table lists this clonotype with a few counts. The chain recombines TRBV7-9 with TRBJ1-2; D is possibly TRBD1 (5 bases). The CDR3 has 16 residues. Trimming took off 1 base at V and 0 bases at J, with 12 bases between the two ends. Per germline, CDR1 SEHNR and CDR2 FQNEAQ (reference sequence). Here the CDR3 reads CASSLDRFRANYGYTF. The CDR3 region has the DNA TGTGCCAGCAGCTTAGATAGGTTCAGGGCTAACTATGGCTACACCTTC. The entire variable domain, with the rest obtained from reference TRBV7-9 and TRBJ1-2, is as follows: DTGVSQNPRHKITKRGQNVTFRCDPISEHNRLYWYRQTLGQGPEFLTYFQNEAQLEKSRLLSDRFSAERPKGSFSTLEIQRTEQGDSAMYLCASSLDRFRANYGYTFGSGTRLTVV.

This sequence joins TRBV7-9 and TRBJ2-3; TRBD2 might be the D (7 bases). This CDR3 comprises 16 residues. Deletions cut 0 bases from V and 0 bases from J, with 10 bases between. Germline V gene lookup returns CDR1 SEHNR and CDR2 FQNEAQ (reference sequence). The CDR3 here is CASSLAGGGSTDTQYF. CDR3 in DNA: TGTGCCAGCAGCTTAGCGGGCGGGGGCAGCACAGATACGCAGTATTTT.

In this sample, this clonotype turned up a few times. A much larger clonotype is one base distant, so this may be a read error. The gene calls are TRBV30 and TRBJ2-5, with D perhaps matching TRBD1 (6 bases). Looked up from germline, CDR1 is GTSNPN and CDR2 is SVGIG (reference sequence). This CDR3 spans 16 amino acids. V lost 4 bases, J lost 1 base, and 19 bases lay in between. The DNA for the CDR3 is TGTGCCTGGACCCTATTCGAACAGGGCTTCCAAGAGACCCAGTACTTC. It codes for CAWTLFEQGFQETQYF. The complete variable domain, with remaining parts taken from reference TRBV30 and TRBJ2-5, reads SQTIHQWPATLVQPVGSPLSLECTVEGTSNPNLYWYRQAAGRGLQLLFYSVGIGQISSEVPQNLSASRPQDRQFILSSKKLLLSDSGFYLCAWTLFEQGFQETQYFGPGTRLLVL.

Points on this clonotype: A much larger clone differs by one base, so this may be a read error. J is TRBJ2-3 and V is TRBV24-1; possible D gene TRBD2, 5 bases. Germline loops: CDR1 KGHDR, CDR2 SFDVKD. The CDR3 loop spans 18 amino acids. Trimming took off 5 bases at V and 0 bases at J, with 20 bases between the two ends. CDR3 DNA: TGTGCCACCAGTGCCTCCCCCCAGGACGGGATTAGCACAGATACGCAGTATTTT. Protein product: CATSASPQDGISTDTQYF.

This clonotype is a singleton in its sample. Possible read error: a much larger clone is one base away. The chain joins TRBV4-1 to TRBJ2-7; D could derive from TRBD1 or TRBD2 (7 bases each). Germline lookup yields CDR1 MGHRA and CDR2 YSYEKL. This CDR3 is built from 15 residues. V shed 4 bases and J shed 5 bases, with 18 bases lying between them. The CDR3 reads CASSRGDREGDEQYF. The CDR3 coding sequence is TGCGCCAGCAGCCGAGGCGACAGGGAGGGAGACGAGCAGTACTTC.

This clonotype has a count of ten or more. This chain joins TRBV4-1 and TRBJ2-7, with TRBD2 matching over 13 bases. CDR1 and CDR2 (germline): MGHRA, YSYEKL. The CDR3 has 15 residues. V dropped 4 bases and J dropped 3; count of bases not matched to a gene: 3. In DNA, the CDR3 is TGCGCCAGCAGCCCCCGGACTAGCGGGAGCTACGAGCAGTACTTC. This sequence encodes CASSPRTSGSYEQYF.

This clonotype was seen ten or more times. V is TRBV10-3 and J is TRBJ1-1; 8 bases line up with TRBD1. Per the germline V gene, CDR1 is ENHRY and CDR2 is SYGVKD. V gave up 2 bases and J gave up 4 bases; unmatched junction bases: 9. The CDR3 extends over 16 amino acids. CDR3 nucleotide sequence: TGTGCCATCAGTGAGGCAGGGGGCTATGGGGGCACTGAAGCTTTCTTT. Its protein is CAISEAGGYGGTEAFF.

This clonotype was detected many times. The genes are TRBV6-2 or TRBV6-3 and TRBJ1-2; no clear D. The CDR3 extends over 15 amino acids. The V gene lost 0 bases and the J gene lost 0 bases, with 8 bases spanning the gap. CDR1 MNHEY and CDR2 SVGEGT come from the germline V gene. CDR3: CASSYSPESNYGYTF. CDR3 in DNA: TGTGCCAGCAGTTACTCGCCGGAGTCTAACTATGGCTACACCTTC.

This clonotype was counted between two and nine times. V is TRBV30 and J is TRBJ2-1; tentative D call: TRBD2 (5 bases). Trimming pared 0 bases from V and 5 bases from J, leaving 11 bases between. This CDR3 spans 14 amino acids. Per the germline V gene, CDR1 is GTSNPN and CDR2 is SVGIG (reference sequence). The CDR3 loop is CAWSVGRPDNEQFF. The CDR3 DNA reads TGTGCCTGGAGTGTTGGGAGACCCGACAATGAGCAGTTCTTC.